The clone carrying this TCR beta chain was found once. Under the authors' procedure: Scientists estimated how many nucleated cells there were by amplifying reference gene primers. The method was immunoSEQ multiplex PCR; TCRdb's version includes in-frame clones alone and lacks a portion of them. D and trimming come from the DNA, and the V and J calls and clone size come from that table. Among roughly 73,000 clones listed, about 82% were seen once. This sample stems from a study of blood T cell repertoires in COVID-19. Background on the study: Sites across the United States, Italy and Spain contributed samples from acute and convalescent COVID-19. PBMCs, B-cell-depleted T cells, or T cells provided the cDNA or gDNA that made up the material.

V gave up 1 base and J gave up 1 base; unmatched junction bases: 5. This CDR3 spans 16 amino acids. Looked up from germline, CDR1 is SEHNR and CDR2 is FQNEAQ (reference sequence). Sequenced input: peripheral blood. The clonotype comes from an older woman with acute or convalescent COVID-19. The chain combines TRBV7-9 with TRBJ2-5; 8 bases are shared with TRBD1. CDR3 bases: TGTGCCAGCAGCTTAGGTGACAGGGGTCTCCAAGAGACCCAGTACTTC. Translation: CASSLGDRGLQETQYF.